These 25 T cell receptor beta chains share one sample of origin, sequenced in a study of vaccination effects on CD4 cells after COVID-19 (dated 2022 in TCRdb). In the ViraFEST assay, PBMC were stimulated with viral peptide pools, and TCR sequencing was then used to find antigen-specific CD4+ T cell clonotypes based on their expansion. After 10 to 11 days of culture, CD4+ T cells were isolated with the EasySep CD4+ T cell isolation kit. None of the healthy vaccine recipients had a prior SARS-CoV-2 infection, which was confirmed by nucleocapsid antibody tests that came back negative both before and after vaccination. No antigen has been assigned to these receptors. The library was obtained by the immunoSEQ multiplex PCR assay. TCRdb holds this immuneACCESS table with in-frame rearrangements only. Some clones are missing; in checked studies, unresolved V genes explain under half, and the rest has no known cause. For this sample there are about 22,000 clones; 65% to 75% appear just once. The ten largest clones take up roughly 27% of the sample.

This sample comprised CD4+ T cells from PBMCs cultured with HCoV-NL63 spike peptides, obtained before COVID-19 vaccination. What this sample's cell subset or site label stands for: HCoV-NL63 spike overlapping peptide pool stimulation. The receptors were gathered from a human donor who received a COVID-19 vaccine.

CDR3 sequence (DNA): TGTGCCAGCAGTTCTCCCCCGGGACAAAGGGGAAACACCATATATTTT. It codes for CASSSPPGQRGNTIYF. The chain combines TRBV6-6 with TRBJ1-3, with a possible D match to TRBD1 (6 bases). Germline-derived CDR1 and CDR2 are MNHNY and SVGAGI (reference sequence). The CDR3 loop spans 16 amino acids. Trimming stripped 4 bases from V and 4 bases from J, with 17 bases between.

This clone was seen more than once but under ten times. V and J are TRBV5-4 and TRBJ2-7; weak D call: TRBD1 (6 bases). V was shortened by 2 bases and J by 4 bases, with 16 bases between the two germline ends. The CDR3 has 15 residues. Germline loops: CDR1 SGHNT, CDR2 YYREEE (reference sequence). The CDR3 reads CASSFDSQGWYEQYF. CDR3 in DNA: TGTGCCAGCAGCTTTGATTCACAGGGTTGGTACGAGCAGTACTTC.

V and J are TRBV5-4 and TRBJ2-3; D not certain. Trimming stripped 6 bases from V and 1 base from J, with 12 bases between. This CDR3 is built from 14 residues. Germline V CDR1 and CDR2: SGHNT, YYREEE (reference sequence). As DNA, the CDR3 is TGTGCCAGCACCTCCGGACGTGGCACAGATACGCAGTATTTT. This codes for CASTSGRGTDTQYF.

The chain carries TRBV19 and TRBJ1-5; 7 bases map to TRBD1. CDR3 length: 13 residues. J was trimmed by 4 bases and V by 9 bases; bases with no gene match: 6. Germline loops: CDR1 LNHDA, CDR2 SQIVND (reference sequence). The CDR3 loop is CASRDSLNQPQHF. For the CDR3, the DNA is TGTGCCAGCCGGGACAGCCTAAATCAGCCCCAGCATTTT.

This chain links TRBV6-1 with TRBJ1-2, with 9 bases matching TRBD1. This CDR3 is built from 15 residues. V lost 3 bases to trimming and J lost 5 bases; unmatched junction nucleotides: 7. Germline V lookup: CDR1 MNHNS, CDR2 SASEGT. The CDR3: CASSDTGTGFYGYTF. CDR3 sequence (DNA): TGTGCCAGCAGTGACACCGGGACAGGGTTTTATGGCTACACCTTC.

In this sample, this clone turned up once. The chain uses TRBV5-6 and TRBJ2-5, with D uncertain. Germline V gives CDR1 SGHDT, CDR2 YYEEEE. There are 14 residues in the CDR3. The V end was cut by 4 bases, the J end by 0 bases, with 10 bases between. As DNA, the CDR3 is TGTGCCAGCAGCCTGAGACGGAACCAAGAGACCCAGTACTTC. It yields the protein CASSLRRNQETQYF.

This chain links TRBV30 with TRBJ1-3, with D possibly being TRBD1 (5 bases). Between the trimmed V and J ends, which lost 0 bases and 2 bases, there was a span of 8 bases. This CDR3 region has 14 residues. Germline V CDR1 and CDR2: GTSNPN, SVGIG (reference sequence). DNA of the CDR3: TGTGCCTGGAGTGTAGGGGTTCCTGGAAACACCATATATTTT. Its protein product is CAWSVGVPGNTIYF. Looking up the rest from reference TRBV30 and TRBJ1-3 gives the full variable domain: SQTIHQWPATLVQPVGSPLSLECTVEGTSNPNLYWYRQAAGRGLQLLFYSVGIGQISSEVPQNLSASRPQDRQFILSSKKLLLSDSGFYLCAWSVGVPGNTIYFGEGSWLTVV.

This chain's CDR3 is CASSLSGNEQFF. Written as DNA, the CDR3 is TGTGCCAGCAGTTTATCGGGGAATGAGCAGTTCTTC. The gene calls are TRBV27 and TRBJ2-1; D is unclear. The V end was cut by 0 bases, the J end by 7 bases, with 4 bases between. CDR3 length equals 12 residues. Germline V gives CDR1 MNHEY, CDR2 SMNVEV (reference sequence).

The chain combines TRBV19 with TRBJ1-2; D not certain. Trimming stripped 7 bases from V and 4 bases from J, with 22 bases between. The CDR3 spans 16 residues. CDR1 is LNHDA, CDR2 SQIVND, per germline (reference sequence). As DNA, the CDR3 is TGTGCCAGTACCGATTTGCAGGCCACCCCATCCTATGGCTACACCTTC. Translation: CASTDLQATPSYGYTF.

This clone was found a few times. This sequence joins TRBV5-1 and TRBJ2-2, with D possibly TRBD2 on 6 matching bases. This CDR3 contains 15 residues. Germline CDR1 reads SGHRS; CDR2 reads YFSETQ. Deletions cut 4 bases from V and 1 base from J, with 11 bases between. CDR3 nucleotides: TGCGCCAGCAGCCTGCGGGACCAGAACACCGGGGAGCTGTTTTTT. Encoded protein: CASSLRDQNTGELFF.

The CDR3 sequence: CASSIEGGPRGNTIYF. The CDR3 DNA reads TGTGCCAGCAGTATCGAGGGGGGGCCGAGGGGAAACACCATATATTTT. This chain joins TRBV2 and TRBJ1-3; TRBD1 is a possible D gene (6 bases). The germline V gene encodes CDR1 SNHLY and CDR2 FYNNEI. CDR3 length equals 16 residues. Trimming pared 5 bases from V and 4 bases from J, leaving 18 bases between.

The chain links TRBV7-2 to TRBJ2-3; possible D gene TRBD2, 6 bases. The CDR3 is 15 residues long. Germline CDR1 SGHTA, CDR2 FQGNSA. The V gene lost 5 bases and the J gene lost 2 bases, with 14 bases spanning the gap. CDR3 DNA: TGTGCCAGCAGCCCACCGGGACTGATCACAGATACGCAGTATTTT. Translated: CASSPPGLITDTQYF.

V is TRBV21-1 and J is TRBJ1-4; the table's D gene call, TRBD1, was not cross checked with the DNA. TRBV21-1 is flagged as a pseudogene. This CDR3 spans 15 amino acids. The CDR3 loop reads CASSRQDRGNEKLFF. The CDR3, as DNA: TGTGCCAGCAGCAGACAGGACAGGGGAAATGAAAAACTGTTTTTT.

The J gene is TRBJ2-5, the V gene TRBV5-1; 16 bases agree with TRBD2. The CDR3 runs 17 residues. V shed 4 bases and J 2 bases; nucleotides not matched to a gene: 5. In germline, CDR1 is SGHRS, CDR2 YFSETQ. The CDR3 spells CASSAGLAGGNQETQYF. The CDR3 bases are TGCGCCAGCAGCGCGGGACTAGCGGGGGGGAATCAAGAGACCCAGTACTTC.

The CDR3 here is CASSLAGGVYEQYF. The CDR3, as DNA: TGTGCCAGCAGCTTGGCCGGGGGGGTCTACGAGCAGTACTTC. The J gene is TRBJ2-7, the V gene TRBV5-6, with 8 bases fitting TRBD2. Germline V gene lookup returns CDR1 SGHDT and CDR2 YYEEEE. The CDR3 is 14 residues long. Trimming at V came to 0 bases and at J to 3 bases, leaving 2 bases not matched to a gene.

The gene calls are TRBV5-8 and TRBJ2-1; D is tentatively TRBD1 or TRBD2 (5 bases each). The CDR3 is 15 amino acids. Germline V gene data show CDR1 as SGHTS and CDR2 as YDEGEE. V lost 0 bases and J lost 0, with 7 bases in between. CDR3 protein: CASSLEGSSYNEQFF. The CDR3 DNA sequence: TGTGCCAGCAGCTTGGAGGGGAGCTCCTACAATGAGCAGTTCTTC.

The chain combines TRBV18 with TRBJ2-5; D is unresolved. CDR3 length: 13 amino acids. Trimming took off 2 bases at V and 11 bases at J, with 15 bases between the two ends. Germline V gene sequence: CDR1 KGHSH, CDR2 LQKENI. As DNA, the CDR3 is TGTGCCAGCTCACCAAACTTCGGTGGATCGCAGTACTTC. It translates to CASSPNFGGSQYF.

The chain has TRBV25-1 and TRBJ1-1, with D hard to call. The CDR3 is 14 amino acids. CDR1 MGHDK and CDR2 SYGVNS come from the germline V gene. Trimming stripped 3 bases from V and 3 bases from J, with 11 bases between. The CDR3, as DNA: TGTGCCAGCAGTGATAGGTATTTGGACACTGAAGCTTTCTTT. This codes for CASSDRYLDTEAFF.

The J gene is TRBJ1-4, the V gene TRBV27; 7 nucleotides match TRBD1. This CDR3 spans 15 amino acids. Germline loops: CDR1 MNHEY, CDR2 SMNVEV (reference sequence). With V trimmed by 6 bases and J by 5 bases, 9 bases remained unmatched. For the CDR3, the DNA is TGTGCCAGCAGAAAGACCGGGACAGTAAATGAAAAACTGTTTTTT. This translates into CASRKTGTVNEKLFF.

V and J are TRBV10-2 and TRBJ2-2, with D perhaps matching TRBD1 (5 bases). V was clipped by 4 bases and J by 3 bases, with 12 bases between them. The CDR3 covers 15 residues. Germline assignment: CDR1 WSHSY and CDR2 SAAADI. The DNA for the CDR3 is TGCGCCAGCAGTGGCGTCAGGGTGGACACCGGGGAGCTGTTTTTT. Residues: CASSGVRVDTGELFF.

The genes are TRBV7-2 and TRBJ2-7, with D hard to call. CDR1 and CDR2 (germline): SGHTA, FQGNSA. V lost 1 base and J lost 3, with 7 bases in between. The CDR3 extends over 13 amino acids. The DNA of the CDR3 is TGTGCCAGCAGCTTAGGCAAACTCTACGAGCAGTACTTC. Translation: CASSLGKLYEQYF.

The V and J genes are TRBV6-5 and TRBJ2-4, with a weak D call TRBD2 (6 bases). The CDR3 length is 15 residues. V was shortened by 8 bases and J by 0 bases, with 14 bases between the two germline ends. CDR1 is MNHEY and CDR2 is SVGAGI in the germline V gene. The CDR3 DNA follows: TGTGCCAGCGGAGGGGAAAGCCTAGCCAAAAACATTCAGTACTTC. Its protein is CASGGESLAKNIQYF.

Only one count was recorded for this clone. This chain's CDR3 is CASSYSNQPQHF. CDR3 nucleotide sequence: TGTGCCAGTTCTTATAGCAATCAGCCCCAGCATTTT. The V and J genes are TRBV19 and TRBJ1-5; the D is unclear. From germline, CDR1 is LNHDA and CDR2 SQIVND (reference sequence). Trimming pared 8 bases from V and 0 bases from J, leaving 5 bases between. The CDR3 totals 12 residues.

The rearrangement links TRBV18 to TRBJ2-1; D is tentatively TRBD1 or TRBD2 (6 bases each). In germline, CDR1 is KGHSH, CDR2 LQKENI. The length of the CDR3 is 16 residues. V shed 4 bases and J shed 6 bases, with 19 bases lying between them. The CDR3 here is CASSLWGQGGGNEQFF. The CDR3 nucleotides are TGTGCCAGCTCACTATGGGGGCAGGGAGGCGGCAATGAGCAGTTCTTC.

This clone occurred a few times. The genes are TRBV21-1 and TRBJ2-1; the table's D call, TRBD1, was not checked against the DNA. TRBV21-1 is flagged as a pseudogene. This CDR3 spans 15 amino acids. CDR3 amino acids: CASSTTPGQGCEQFF. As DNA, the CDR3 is TGTGCCAGCAGCACAACTCCGGGACAGGGATGTGAGCAGTTCTTC.